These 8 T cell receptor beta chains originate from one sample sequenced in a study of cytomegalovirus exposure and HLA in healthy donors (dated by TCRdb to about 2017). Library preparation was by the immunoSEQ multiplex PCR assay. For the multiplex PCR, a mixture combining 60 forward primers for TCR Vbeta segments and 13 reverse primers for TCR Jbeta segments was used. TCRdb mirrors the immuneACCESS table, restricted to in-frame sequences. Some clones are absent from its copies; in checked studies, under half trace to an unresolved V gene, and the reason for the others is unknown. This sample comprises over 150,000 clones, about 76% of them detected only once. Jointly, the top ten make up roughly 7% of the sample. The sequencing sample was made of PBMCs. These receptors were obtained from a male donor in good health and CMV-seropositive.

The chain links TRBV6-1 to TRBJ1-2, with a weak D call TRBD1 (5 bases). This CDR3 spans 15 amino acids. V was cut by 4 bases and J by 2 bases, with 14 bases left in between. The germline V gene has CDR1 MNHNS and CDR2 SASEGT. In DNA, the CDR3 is TGTGCCAGCAGTGCCGCGGTTGGGGGGAACTATGGCTACACCTTC. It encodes CASSAAVGGNYGYTF.

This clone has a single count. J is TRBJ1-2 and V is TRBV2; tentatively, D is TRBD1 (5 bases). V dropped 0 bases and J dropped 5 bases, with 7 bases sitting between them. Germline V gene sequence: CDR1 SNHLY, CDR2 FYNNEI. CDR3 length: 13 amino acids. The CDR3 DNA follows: TGTGCCAGCAGTGAAGCAAGGGGATATGGCTACACCTTC. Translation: CASSEARGYGYTF.

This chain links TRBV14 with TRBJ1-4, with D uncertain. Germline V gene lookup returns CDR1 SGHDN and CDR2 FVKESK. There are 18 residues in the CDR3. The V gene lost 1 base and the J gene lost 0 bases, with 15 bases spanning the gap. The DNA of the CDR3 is TGTGCCAGCAGCCAAGTCGCGCTTTCCCACGCAACTAATGAAAAACTGTTTTTT. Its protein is CASSQVALSHATNEKLFF.

CDR3 residues: CASRRIVSYEQYF. For the CDR3, the DNA is TGTGCCAGCAGGCGGATTGTATCCTACGAGCAGTACTTC. The J gene is TRBJ2-7, the V gene TRBV11-2, with D uncertain. Germline V gives CDR1 SGHAT, CDR2 FQNNGV. The V end lost 6 bases, the J end lost 1 base, and 10 bases lay between the germline ends. The CDR3 runs to 13 residues.

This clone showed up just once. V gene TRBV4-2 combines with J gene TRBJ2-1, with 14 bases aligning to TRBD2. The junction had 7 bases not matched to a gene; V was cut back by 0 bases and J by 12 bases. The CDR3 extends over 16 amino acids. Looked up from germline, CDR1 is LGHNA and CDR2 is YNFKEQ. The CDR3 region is CASSQDPGLAGGVQFF. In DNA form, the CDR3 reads TGTGCCAGCAGCCAAGACCCCGGACTAGCGGGGGGTGTGCAGTTCTTC.

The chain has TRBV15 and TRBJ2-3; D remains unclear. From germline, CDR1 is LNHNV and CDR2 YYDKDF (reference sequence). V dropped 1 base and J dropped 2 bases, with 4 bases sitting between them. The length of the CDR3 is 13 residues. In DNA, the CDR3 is TGTGCCACCAGCAGAGGACTCACAGATACGCAGTATTTT. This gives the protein CATSRGLTDTQYF.

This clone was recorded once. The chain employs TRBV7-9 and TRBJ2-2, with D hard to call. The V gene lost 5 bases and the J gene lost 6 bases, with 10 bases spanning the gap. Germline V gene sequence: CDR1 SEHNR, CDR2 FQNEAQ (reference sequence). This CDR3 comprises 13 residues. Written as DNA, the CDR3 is TGTGCCAGCAGCCAAGACTCGGCCGGGGAGCTGTTTTTT. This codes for CASSQDSAGELFF.

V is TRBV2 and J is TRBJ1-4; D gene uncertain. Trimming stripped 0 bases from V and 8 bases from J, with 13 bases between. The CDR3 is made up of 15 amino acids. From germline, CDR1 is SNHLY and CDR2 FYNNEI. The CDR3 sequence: CASSEAGDLGEKLFF. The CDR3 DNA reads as TGTGCCAGCAGTGAAGCGGGAGATCTGGGAGAAAAACTGTTTTTT.